The clone carrying this T cell receptor beta chain has only one observation. Its antigen remains unidentified. These data come from a study of cytotoxic CD8 clonotypes in ibrutinib-treated CLL. Overall study context: Partial responses numbered roughly 25 and complete responses 2; after a median about 72 months, about 14 stayed remitted and 12 progressed. Study-level results: Sustained-remission patients were sampled at one set of times and progressing patients at different ones. Clonality rose at ibrutinib response, held steady in sustained remission, and fell toward baseline at progression.

V gave up 4 bases and J gave up 5 bases; unmatched junction bases: 3. The germline CDR1 and CDR2 sequences are MGHRA and YSYEKL. This CDR3 spans 13 amino acids. Generated by immunoSEQ multiplex PCR, the TCRdb table keeps only in-frame clones and is missing some. The data hold around 97,000 clones, with roughly 80% observed a single time. The sequenced sample was PBMCs, obtained after 12 months of ibrutinib treatment. The sequence was collected from a human donor with chronic lymphocytic leukemia. The chain joins TRBV4-1 to TRBJ1-2, with 8 bases fitting TRBD1. The CDR3 here is CASSPTGAYGYTF. The CDR3 DNA sequence: TGCGCCAGCAGCCCGACAGGGGCGTATGGCTACACCTTC.